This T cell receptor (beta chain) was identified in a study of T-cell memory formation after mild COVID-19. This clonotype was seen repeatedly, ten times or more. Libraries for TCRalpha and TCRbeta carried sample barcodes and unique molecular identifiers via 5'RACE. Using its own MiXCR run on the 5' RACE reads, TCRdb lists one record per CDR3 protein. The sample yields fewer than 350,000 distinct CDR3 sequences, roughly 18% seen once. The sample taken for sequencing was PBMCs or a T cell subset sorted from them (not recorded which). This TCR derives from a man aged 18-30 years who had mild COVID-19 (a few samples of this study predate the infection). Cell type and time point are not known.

This CDR3 is CASRPTGGRGSYEQYF. CDR3 DNA: TGTGCCAGCAGACCTACAGGGGGCAGAGGCTCCTACGAGCAGTACTTC. The rearrangement joins TRBV7-2 to TRBJ2-7; 9 bases match TRBD1. In germline, CDR1 is SGHTA, CDR2 FQGNSA. The CDR3 length is 16 residues. After removal of 6 bases from V and 0 bases from J, the junction contained 9 bases not matched to a gene.